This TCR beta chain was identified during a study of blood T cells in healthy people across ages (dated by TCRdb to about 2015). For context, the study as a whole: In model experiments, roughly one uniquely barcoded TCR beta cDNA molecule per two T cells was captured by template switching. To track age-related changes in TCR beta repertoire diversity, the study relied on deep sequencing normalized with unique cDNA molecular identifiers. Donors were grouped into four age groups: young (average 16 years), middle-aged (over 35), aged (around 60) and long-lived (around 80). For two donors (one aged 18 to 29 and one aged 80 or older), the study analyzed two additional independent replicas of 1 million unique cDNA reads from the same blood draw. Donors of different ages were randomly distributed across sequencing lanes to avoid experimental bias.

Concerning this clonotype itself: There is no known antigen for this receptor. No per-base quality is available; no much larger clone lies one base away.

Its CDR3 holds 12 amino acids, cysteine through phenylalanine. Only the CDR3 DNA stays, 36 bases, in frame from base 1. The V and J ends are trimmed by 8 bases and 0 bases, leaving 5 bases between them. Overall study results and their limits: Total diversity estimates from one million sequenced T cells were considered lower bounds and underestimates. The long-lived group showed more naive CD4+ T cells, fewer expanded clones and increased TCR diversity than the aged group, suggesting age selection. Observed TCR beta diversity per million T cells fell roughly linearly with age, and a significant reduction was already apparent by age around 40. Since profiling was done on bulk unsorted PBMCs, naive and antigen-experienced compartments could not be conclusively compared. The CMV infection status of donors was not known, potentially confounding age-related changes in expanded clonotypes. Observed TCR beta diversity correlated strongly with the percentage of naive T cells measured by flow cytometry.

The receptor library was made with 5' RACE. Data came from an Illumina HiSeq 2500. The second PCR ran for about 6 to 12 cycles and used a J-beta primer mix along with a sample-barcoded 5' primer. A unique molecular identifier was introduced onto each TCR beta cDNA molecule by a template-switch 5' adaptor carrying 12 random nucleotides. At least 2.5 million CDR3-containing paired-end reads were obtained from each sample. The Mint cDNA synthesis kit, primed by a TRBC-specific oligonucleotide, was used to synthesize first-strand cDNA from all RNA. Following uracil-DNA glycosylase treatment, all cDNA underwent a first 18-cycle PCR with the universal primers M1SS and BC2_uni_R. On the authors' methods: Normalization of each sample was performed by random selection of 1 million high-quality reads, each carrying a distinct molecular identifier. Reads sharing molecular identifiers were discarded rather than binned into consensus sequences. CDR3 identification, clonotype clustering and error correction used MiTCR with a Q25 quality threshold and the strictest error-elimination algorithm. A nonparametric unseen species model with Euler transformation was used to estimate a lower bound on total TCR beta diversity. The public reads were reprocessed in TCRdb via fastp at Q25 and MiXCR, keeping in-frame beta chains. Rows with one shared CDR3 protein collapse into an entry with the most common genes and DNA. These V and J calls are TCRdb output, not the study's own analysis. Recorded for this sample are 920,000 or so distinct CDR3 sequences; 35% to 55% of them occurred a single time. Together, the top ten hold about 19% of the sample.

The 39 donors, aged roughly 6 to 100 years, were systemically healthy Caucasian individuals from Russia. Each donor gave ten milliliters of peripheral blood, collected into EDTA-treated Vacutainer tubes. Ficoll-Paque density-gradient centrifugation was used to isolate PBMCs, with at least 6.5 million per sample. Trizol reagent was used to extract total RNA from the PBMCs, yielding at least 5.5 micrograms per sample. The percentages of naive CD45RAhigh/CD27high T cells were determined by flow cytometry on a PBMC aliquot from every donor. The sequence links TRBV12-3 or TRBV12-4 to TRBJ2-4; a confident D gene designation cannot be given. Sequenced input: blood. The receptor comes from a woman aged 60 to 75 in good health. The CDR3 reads CASGSAKNIQYF. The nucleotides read TGTGCCAGCGGTTCAGCCAAAAACATTCAGTACTTC.